This record covers a single TCR beta chain. This sample was included in a study of T cells in tuberculosis. Looking at the study overall: The T cells targeted glucose monomycolate, a mycobacterial lipid, via CD1B.

The method was immunoSEQ multiplex PCR; TCRdb's version includes in-frame clones alone and lacks a portion of them. The sample lists around 35,000 clones, about 93% occurring once. With 2 bases removed from V and 5 bases from J, the gap between germline ends came to 9 bases. The germline V gene encodes CDR1 MDHEN and CDR2 SYDVKM. The CDR3 length is 13 residues. The rearrangement links TRBV28 to TRBJ1-2; D unresolved. The specimen sequenced was PBMCs. This TCR came from a donor between 10 and 35 years old with latent tuberculosis or without tuberculosis infection. CDR3 sequence reads: CASSLRGPYGYTF. The DNA of the CDR3 is TGTGCCAGCAGTTTACGTGGGCCATATGGCTACACCTTC.